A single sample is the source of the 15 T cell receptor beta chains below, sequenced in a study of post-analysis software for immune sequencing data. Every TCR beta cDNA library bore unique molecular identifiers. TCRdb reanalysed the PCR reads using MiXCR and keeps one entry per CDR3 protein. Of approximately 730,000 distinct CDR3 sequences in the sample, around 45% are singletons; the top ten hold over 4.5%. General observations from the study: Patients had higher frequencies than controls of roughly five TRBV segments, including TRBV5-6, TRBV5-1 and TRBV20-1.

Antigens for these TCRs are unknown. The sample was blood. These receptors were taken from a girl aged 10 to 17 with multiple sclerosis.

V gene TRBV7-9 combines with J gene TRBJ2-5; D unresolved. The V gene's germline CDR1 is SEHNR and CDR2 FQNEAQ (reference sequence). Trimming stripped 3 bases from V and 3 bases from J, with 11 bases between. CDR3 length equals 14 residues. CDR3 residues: CASSFGLDEETQYF. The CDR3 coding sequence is TGTGCCAGCAGCTTCGGGCTAGACGAAGAGACCCAGTACTTC.

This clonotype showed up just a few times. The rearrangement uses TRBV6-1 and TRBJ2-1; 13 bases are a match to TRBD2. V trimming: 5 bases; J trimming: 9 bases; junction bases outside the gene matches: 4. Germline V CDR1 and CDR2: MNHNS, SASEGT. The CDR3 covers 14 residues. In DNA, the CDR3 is TGTGCCAGCAGTCCTACTAGCGGGAGGGGTGAGCAGTTCTTC. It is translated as CASSPTSGRGEQFF.

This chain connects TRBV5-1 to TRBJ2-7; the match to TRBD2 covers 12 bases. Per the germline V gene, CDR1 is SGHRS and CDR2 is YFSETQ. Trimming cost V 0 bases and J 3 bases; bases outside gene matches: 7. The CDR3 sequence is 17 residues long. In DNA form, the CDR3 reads TGCGCCAGCAGCTTGGTACTAGCGGGAGGAAAGGACTACGAGCAGTACTTC. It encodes CASSLVLAGGKDYEQYF. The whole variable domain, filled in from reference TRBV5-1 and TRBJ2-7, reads KAGVTQTPRYLIKTRGQQVTLSCSPISGHRSVSWYQQTPGQGLQFLFEYFSETQRNKGNFPGRFSGRQFSNSRSEMNVSTLELGDSALYLCASSLVLAGGKDYEQYFGPGTRLTVT.

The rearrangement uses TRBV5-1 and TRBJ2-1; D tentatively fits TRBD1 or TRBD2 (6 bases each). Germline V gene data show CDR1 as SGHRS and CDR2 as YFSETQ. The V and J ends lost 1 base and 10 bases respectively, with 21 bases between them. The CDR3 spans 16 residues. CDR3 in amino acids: CASSLRRGDLLGEQFF. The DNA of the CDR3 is TGCGCCAGCAGCTTGAGGAGGGGGGACCTGCTGGGGGAGCAGTTCTTC.

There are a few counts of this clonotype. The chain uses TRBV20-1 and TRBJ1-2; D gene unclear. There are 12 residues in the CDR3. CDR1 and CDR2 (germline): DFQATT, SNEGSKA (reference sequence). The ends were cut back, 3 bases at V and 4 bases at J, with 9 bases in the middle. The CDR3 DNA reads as TGCAGTGCTAGTTTAAGGGTCTATGGCTACACCTTC. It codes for CSASLRVYGYTF.

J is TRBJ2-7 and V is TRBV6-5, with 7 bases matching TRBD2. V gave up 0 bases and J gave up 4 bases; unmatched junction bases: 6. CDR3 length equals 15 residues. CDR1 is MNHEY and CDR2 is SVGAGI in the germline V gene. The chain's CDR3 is CASSYSASGEYEQYF. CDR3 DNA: TGTGCCAGCAGTTACTCGGCTAGCGGAGAATACGAGCAGTACTTC.

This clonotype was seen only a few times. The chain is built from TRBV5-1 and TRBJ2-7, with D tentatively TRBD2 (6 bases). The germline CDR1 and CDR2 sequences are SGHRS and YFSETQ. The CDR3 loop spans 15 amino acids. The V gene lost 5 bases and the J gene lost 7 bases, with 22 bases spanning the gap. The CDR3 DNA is TGCGCCAGCAGTTTCCTCGGTGCGGGGCCGGATGAGCAGTACTTC. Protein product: CASSFLGAGPDEQYF.

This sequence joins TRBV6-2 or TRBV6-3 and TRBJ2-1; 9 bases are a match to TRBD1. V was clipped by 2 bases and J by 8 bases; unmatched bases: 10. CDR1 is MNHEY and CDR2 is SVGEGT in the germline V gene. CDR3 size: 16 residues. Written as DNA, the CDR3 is TGTGCCAGCAGTTACCCACCGGGACAGGGTTACCATGAGCAGTTCTTC. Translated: CASSYPPGQGYHEQFF.

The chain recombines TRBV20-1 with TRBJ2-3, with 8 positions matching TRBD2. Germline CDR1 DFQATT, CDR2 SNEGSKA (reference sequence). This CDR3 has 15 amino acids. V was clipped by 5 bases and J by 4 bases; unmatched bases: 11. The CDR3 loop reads CSARYRSTSADTQYF. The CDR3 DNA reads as TGCAGTGCTCGATACCGCTCGACTAGCGCAGATACGCAGTATTTT.

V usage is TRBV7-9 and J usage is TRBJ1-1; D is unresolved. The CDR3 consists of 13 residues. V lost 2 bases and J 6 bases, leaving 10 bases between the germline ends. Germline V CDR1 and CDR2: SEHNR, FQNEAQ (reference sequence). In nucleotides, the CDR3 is TGTGCCAGCAGCTTAACACCGGCGCCTGAAGCTTTCTTT. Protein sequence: CASSLTPAPEAFF.

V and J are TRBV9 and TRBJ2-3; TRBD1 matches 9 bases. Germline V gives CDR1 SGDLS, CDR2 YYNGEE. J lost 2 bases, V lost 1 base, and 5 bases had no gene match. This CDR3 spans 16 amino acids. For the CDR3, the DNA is TGTGCCAGCAGCGTACTAGGGACAGGGTCCACAGATACGCAGTATTTT. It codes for CASSVLGTGSTDTQYF.

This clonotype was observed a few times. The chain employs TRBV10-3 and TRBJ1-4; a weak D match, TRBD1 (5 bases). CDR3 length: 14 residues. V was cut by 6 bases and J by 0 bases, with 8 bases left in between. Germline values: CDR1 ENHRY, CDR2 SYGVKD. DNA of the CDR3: TGTGCCATCAGCGACAGTGCAACTAATGAAAAACTGTTTTTT. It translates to CAISDSATNEKLFF.

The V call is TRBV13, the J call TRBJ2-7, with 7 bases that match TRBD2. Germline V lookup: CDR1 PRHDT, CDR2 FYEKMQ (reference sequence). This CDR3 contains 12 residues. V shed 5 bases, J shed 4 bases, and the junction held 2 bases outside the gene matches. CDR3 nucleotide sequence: TGTGCCAGCAGCATCGGGGGGTACGAGCAGTACTTC. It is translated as CASSIGGYEQYF.

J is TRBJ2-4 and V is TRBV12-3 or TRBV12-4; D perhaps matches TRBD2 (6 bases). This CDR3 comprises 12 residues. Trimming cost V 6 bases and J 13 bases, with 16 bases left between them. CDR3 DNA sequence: TGTGCCAGCAGCCACAGCGGTCGGGAGCAGTACTTC. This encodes CASSHSGREQYF.

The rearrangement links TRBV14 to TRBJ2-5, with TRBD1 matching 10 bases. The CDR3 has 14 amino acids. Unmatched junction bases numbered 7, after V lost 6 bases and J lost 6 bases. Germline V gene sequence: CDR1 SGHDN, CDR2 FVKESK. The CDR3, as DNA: TGTGCCAGCAGGCAGACAGGGGGCAAAAAGACCCAGTACTTC. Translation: CASRQTGGKKTQYF.